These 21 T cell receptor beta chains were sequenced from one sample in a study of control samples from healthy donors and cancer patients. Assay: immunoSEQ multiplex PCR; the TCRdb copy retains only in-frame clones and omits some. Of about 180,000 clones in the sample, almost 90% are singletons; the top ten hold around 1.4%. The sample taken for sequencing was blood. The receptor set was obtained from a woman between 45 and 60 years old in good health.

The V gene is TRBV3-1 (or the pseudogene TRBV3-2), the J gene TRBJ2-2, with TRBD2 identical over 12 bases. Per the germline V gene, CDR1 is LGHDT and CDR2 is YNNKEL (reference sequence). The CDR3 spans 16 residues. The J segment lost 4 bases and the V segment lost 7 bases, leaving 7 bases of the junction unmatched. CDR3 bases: TGTGCCAGCACCCTAGCGGGAGGGTCGAGCACCGGGGAGCTGTTTTTT. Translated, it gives CASTLAGGSSTGELFF.

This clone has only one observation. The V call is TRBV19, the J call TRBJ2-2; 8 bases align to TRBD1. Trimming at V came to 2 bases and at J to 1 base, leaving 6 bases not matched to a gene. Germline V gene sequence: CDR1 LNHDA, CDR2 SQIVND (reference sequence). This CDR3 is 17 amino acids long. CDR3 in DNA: TGTGCCAGTAGTATAAGGGTGGACAGGGTGAACACCGGGGAGCTGTTTTTT. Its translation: CASSIRVDRVNTGELFF.

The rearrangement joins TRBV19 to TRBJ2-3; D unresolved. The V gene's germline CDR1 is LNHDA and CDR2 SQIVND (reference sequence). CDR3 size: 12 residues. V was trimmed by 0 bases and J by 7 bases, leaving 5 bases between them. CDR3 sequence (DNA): TGTGCCAGTAGTATAGAAGGAAATACGCAGTATTTT. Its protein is CASSIEGNTQYF. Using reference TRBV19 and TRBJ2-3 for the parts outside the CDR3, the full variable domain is DGGITQSPKYLFRKEGQNVTLSCEQNLNHDAMYWYRQDPGQGLRLIYYSQIVNDFQKGDIAEGYSVSREKKESFPLTVTSAQKNPTAFYLCASSIEGNTQYFGPGTRLTVL.

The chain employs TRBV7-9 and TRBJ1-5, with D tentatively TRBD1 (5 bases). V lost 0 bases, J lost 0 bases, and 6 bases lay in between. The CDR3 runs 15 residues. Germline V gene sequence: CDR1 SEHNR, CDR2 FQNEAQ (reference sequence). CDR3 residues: CASSLAGGSNQPQHF. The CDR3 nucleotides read TGTGCCAGCAGCTTAGCCGGGGGTAGCAATCAGCCCCAGCATTTT.

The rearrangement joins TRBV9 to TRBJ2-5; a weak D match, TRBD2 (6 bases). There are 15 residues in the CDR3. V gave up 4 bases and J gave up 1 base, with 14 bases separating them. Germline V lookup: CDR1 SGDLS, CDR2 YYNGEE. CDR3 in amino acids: CASSPGGSGQETQYF. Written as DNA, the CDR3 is TGTGCCAGCAGCCCAGGAGGTAGCGGCCAAGAGACCCAGTACTTC. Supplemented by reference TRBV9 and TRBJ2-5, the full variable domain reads DSGVTQTPKHLITATGQRVTLRCSPRSGDLSVYWYQQSLDQGLQFLIQYYNGEERAKGNILERFSAQQFPDLHSELNLSSLELGDSALYFCASSPGGSGQETQYFGPGTRLLVL.

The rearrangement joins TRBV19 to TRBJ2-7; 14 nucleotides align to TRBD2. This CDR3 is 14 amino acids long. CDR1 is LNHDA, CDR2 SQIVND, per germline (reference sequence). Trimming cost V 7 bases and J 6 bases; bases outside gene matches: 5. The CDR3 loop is CASKTSGRAGEQYF. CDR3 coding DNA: TGTGCCAGTAAGACTAGCGGGAGGGCCGGCGAGCAGTACTTC. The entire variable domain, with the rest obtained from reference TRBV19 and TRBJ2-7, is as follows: DGGITQSPKYLFRKEGQNVTLSCEQNLNHDAMYWYRQDPGQGLRLIYYSQIVNDFQKGDIAEGYSVSREKKESFPLTVTSAQKNPTAFYLCASKTSGRAGEQYFGPGTRLTVT.

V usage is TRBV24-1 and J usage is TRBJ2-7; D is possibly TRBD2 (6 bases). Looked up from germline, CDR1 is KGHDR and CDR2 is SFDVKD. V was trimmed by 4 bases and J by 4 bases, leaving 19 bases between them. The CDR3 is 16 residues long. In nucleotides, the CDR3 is TGTGCCACCAGTGACTCCTCTCTAGCGAATATTTACGAGCAGTACTTC. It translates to CATSDSSLANIYEQYF.

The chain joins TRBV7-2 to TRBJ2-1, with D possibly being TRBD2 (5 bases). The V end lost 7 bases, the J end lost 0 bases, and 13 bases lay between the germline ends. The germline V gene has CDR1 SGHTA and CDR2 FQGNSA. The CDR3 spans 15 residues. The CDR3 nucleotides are TGTGCCAGCAACAAATTCACTAGCTCCTACAATGAGCAGTTCTTC. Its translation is CASNKFTSSYNEQFF.

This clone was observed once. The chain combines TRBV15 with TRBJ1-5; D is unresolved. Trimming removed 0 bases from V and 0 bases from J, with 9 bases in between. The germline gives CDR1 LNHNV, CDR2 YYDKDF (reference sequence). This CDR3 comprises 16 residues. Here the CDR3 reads CATSRDLQVSNQPQHF. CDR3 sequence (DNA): TGTGCCACCAGCAGAGATCTTCAAGTTAGCAATCAGCCCCAGCATTTT.

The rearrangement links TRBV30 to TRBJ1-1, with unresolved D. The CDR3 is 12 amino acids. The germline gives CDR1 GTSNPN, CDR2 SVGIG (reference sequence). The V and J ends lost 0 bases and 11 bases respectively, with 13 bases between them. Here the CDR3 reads CAWSVHHGFAFF. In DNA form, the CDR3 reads TGTGCCTGGAGTGTACATCATGGGTTTGCTTTCTTT.

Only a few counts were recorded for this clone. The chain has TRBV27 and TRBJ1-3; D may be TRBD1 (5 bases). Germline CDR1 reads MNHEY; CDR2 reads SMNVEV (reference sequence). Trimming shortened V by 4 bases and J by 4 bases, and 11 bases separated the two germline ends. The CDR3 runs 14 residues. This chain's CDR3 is CASSSPRAGNTIYF. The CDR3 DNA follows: TGTGCCAGCAGTTCGCCCAGGGCAGGAAACACCATATATTTT.

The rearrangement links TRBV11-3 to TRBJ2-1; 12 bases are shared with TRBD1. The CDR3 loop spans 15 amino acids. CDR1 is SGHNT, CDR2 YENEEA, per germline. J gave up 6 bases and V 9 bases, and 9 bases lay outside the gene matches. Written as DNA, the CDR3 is TGTGCCAGTTCCCCAGGGACAGGGGGCTTCAATGAGCAGTTCTTC. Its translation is CASSPGTGGFNEQFF.

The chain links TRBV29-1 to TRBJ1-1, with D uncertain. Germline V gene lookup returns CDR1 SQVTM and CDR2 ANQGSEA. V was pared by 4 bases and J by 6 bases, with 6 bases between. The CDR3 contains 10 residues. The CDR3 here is CSVGLPEAFF. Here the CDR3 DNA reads TGCAGCGTTGGGCTTCCTGAAGCTTTCTTT. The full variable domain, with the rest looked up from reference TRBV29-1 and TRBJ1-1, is SAVISQKPSRDICQRGTSLTIQCQVDSQVTMMFWYRQQPGQSLTLIATANQGSEATYESGFVIDKFPISRPNLTFSTLTVSNMSPEDSSIYLCSVGLPEAFFGQGTRLTVV.

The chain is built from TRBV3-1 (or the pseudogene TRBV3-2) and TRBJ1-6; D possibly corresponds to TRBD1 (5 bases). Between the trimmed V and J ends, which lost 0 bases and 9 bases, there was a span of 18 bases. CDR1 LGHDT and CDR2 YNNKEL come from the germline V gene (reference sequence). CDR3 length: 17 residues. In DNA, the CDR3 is TGTGCCAGCAGCCAAGACCTGACAGTCGCCGGGTCTTCACCCCTCCACTTT. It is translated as CASSQDLTVAGSSPLHF.

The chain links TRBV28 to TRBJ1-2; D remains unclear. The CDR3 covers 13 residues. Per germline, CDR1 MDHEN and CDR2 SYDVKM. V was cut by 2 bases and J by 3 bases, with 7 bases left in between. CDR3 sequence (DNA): TGTGCCAGCAGTTTACACATGGACTATGGCTACACCTTC. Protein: CASSLHMDYGYTF.

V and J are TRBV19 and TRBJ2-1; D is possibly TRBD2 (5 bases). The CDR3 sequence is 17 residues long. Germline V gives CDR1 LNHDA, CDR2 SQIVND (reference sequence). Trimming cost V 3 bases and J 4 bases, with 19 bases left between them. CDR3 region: CASSMKVGLGSYNEQFF. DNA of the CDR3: TGTGCCAGTAGTATGAAGGTAGGGCTGGGGAGTTACAATGAGCAGTTCTTC.

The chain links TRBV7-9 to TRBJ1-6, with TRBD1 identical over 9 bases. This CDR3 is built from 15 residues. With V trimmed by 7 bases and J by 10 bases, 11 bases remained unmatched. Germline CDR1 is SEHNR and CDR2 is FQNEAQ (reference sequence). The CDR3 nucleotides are TGTGCCAGCATCCCCCCTGGGACAGGGACCTCACCCCTCCACTTT. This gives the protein CASIPPGTGTSPLHF.

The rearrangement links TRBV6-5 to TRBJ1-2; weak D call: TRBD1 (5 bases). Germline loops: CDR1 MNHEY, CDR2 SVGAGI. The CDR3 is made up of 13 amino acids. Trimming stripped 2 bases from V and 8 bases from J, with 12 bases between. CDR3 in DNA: TGTGCCAGCAGTTACGTGGGGACGGAAGGCTACACCTTC. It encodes CASSYVGTEGYTF.

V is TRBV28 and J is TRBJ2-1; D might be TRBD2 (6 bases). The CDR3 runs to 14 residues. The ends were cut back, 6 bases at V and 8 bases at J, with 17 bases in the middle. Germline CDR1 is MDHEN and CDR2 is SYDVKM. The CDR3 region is CASSPLGGIYEQFF. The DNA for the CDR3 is TGTGCCAGCAGCCCCCTCGGGGGTATTTATGAGCAGTTCTTC.

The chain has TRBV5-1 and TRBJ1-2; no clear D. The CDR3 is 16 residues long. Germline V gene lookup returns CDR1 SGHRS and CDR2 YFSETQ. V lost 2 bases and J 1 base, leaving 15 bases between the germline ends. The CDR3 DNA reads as TGCGCCAGCAGCTTATCACCGGACGTAATTAACTATGGCTACACCTTC. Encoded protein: CASSLSPDVINYGYTF.

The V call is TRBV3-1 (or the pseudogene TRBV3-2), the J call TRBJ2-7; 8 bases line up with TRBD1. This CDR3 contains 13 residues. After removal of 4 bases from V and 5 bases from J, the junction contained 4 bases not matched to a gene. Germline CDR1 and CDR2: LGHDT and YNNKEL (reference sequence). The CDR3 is CASSPTGEHEQYF. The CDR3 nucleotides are TGTGCCAGCAGCCCGACAGGGGAGCACGAGCAGTACTTC.